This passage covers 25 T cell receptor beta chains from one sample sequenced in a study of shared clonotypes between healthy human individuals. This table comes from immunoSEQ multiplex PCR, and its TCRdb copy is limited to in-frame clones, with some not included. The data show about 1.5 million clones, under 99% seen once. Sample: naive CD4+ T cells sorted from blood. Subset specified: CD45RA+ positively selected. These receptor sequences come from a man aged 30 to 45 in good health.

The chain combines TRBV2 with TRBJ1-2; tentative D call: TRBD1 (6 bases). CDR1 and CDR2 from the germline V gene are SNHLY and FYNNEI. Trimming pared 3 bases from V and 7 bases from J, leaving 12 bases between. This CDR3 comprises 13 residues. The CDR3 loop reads CASSDDRLSGYTF. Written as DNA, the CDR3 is TGTGCCAGCAGTGATGACAGGTTGTCTGGCTACACCTTC.

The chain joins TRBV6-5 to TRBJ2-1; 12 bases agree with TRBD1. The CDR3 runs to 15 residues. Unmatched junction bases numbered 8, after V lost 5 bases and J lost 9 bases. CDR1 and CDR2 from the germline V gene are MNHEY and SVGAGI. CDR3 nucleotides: TGTGCCAGCAGTGTTCCGGGACAGGGGGCGATTGAGCAGTTCTTC. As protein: CASSVPGQGAIEQFF.

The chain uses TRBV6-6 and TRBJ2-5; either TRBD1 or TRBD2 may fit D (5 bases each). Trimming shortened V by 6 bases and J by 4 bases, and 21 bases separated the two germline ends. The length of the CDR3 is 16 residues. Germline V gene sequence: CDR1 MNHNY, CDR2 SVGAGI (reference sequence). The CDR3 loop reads CASSTRNGDLRETQYF. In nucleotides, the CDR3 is TGTGCCAGCAGCACCCGCAATGGGGACCTACGAGAGACCCAGTACTTC.

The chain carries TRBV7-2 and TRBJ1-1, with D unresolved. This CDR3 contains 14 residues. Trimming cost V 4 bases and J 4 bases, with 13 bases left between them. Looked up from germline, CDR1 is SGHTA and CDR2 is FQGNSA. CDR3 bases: TGTGCCAGCAGCTGGCCCGGGGAACTCACTGAAGCTTTCTTT. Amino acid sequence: CASSWPGELTEAFF.

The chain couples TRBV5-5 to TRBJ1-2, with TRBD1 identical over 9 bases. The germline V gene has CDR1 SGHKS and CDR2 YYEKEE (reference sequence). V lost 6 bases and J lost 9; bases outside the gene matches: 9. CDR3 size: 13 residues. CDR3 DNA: TGTGCCAGCACCGCGGGACAGGGTACCAGCTACACCTTC. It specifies CASTAGQGTSYTF.

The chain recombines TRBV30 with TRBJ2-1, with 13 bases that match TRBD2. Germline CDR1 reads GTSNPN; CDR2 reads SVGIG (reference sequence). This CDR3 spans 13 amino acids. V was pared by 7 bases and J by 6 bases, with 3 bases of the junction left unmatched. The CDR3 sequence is CALGLAGLNEQFF. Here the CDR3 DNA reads TGTGCCTTGGGACTAGCGGGACTCAATGAGCAGTTCTTC.

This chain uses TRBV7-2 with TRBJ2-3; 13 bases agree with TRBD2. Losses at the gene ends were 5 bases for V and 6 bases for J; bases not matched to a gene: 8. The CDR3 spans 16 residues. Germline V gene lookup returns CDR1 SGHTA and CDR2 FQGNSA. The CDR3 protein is CASSLILAGGGDTQYF. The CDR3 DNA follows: TGTGCCAGCAGCCTAATACTAGCGGGAGGGGGGGATACGCAGTATTTT.

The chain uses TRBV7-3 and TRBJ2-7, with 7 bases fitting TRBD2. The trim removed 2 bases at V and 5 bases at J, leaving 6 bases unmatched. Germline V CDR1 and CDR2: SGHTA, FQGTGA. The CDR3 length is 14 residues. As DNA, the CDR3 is TGTGCCAGCAGCTTAGCGGGAGACTACAACGAGCAGTACTTC. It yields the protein CASSLAGDYNEQYF.

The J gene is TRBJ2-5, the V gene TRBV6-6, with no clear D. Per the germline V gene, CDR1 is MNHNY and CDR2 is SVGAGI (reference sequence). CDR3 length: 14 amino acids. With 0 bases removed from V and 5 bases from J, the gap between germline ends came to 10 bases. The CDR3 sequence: CASSYSHRYETQYF. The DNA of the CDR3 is TGTGCCAGCAGTTACTCGCACCGATACGAGACCCAGTACTTC.

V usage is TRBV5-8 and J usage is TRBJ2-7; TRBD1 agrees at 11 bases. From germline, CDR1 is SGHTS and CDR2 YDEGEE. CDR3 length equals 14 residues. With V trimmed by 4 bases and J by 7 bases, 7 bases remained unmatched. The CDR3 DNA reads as TGTGCCAGCAGCGAGGGACAGGGGGTTCGGGAGCAGTACTTC. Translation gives CASSEGQGVREQYF.

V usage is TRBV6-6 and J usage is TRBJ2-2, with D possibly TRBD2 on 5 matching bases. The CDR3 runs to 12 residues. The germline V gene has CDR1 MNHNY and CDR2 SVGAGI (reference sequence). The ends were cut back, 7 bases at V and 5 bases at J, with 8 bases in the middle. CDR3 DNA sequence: TGTGCCAGCACACGGGATACCGGGGAGCTGTTTTTT. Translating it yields CASTRDTGELFF.

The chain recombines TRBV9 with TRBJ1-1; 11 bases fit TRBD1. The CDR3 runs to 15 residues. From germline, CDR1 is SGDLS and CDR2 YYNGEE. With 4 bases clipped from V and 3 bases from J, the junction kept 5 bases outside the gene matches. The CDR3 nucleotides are TGTGCCAGCAGCAAGGACAGGGGGCTGGACACTGAAGCTTTCTTT. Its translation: CASSKDRGLDTEAFF.

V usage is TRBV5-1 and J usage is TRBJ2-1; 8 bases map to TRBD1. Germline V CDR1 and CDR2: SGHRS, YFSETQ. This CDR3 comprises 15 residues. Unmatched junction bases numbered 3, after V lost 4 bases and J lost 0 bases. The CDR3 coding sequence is TGCGCCAGCAGCAAGGACAGGGACTCCTACAATGAGCAGTTCTTC. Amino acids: CASSKDRDSYNEQFF.

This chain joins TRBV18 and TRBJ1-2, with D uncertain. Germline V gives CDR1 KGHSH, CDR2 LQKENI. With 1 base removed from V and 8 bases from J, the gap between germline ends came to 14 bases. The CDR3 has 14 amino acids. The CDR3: CASSPRTEPGGYTF. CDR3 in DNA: TGTGCCAGCTCACCACGGACCGAGCCGGGCGGCTACACCTTC.

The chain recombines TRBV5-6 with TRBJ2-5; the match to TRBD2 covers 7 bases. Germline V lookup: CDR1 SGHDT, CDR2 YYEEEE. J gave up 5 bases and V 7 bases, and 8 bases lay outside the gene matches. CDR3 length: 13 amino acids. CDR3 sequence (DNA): TGTGCCAGCCGTCGGCGCGGGAGCGAGACCCAGTACTTC. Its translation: CASRRRGSETQYF.

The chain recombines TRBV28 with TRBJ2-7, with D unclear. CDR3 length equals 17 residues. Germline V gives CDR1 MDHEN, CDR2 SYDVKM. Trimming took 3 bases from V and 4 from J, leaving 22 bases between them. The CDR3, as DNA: TGTGCCAGCAGTTTTTCAAGCACGGGTTATCGTGGGTACGAGCAGTACTTC. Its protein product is CASSFSSTGYRGYEQYF. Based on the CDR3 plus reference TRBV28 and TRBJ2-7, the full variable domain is DVKVTQSSRYLVKRTGEKVFLECVQDMDHENMFWYRQDPGLGLRLIYFSYDVKMKEKGDIPEGYSVSREKKERFSLILESASTNQTSMYLCASSFSSTGYRGYEQYFGPGTRLTVT.

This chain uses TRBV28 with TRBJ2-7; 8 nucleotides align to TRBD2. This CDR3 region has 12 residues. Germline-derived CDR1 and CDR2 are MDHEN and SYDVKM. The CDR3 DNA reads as TGTCCCCTGCCGGGAGGGTCCTACGAGCAGTACTTC. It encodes CPLPGGSYEQYF.

The chain's CDR3 is CASSFGGDYGYTF. CDR3 coding DNA: TGTGCCAGCAGTTTTGGGGGCGACTATGGCTACACCTTC. The V gene is TRBV28, the J gene TRBJ1-2; a weak D match, TRBD1 (6 bases). Trimming pared 3 bases from V and 3 bases from J, leaving 8 bases between. Germline CDR1 is MDHEN and CDR2 is SYDVKM. The CDR3 spans 13 residues.

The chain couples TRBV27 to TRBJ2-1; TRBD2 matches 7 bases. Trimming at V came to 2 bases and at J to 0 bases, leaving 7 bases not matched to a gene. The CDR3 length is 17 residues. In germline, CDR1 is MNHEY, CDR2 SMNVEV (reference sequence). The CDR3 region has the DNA TGTGCCAGCAGTTTACGGGACTACCCAAGCTCCTACAATGAGCAGTTCTTC. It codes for CASSLRDYPSSYNEQFF.

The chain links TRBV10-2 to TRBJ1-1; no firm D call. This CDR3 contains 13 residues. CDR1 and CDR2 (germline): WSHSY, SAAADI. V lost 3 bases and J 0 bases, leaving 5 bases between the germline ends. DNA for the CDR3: TGCGCCAGCAGTGACAGGATGAACACTGAAGCTTTCTTT. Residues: CASSDRMNTEAFF.

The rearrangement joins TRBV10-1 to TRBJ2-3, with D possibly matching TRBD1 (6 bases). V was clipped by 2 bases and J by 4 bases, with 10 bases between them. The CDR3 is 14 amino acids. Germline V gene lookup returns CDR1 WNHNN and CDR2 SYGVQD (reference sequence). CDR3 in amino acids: CASSERTAADTQYF. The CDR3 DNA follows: TGCGCCAGCAGTGAGCGGACAGCTGCAGATACGCAGTATTTT.

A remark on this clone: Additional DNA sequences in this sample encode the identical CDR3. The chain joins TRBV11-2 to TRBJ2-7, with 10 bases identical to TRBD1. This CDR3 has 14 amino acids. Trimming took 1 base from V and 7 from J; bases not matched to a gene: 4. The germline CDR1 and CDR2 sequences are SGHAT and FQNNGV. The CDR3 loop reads CASSLGQGAREQYF. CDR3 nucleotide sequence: TGTGCCAGCAGCTTAGGACAGGGGGCGCGAGAGCAGTACTTC. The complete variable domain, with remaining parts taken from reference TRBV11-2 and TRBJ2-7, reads EAGVAQSPRYKIIEKRQSVAFWCNPISGHATLYWYQQILGQGPKLLIQFQNNGVVDDSQLPKDRFSAERLKGVDSTLKIQPAKLEDSAVYLCASSLGQGAREQYFGPGTRLTVT.

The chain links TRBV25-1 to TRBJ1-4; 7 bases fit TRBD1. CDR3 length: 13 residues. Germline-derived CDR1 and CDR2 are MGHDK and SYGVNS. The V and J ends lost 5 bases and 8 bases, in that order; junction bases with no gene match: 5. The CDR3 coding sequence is TGTGCCAGCAGTATACAGGGGAGGGAAAAACTGTTTTTT. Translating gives CASSIQGREKLFF.

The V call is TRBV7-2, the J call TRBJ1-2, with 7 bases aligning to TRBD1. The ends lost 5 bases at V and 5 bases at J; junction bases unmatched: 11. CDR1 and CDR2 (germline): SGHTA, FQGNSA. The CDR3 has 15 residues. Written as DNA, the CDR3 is TGTGCCAGCAGCGTCACGGCAGGGGGTCTTTATGGCTACACCTTC. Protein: CASSVTAGGLYGYTF.

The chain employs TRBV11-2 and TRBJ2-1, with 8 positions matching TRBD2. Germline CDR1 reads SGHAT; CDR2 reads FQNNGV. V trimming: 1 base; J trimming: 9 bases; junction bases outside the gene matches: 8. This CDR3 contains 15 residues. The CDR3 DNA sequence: TGTGCCAGCAGCTTAGTTGGCGGGAGCGGGGGTGAGCAGTTCTTC. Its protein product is CASSLVGGSGGEQFF.